One sample yielded the 15 T cell receptor beta chains listed below, sequenced in a study of early T cells in non-severe SARS-CoV-2 infection. TCRdb ran MiXCR on the 5' RACE reads and lists one entry per CDR3 protein. Of some 26,000 distinct CDR3 sequences in the sample, roughly 4.8% are singletons; the top ten hold 5% to 7.5%. Sequencing was done on a sample of whole blood. The receptor source for this set is an adult who was a healthcare worker with PCR-confirmed SARS-CoV-2 infection or an uninfected control (not recorded which).

This clonotype was recorded at least ten times. V and J are TRBV2 and TRBJ1-1; D remains unclear. Germline V CDR1 and CDR2: SNHLY, FYNNEI. The CDR3 sequence is 13 residues long. Trimming stripped 7 bases from V and 5 bases from J, with 14 bases between. The CDR3 reads CASISEVGTEAFF. CDR3 nucleotides: TGTGCCAGCATTTCGGAGGTCGGAACTGAAGCTTTCTTT.

This clonotype was recorded at least ten times. The rearrangement uses TRBV20-1 and TRBJ1-5; 9 bases are a match to TRBD1. The CDR3 covers 16 residues. Germline V gives CDR1 DFQATT, CDR2 SNEGSKA (reference sequence). The trim removed 2 bases at V and 3 bases at J, leaving 8 bases unmatched. The CDR3 DNA follows: TGCAGTGCTAGACTAAGTGGACAGGGGATCAATCAGCCCCAGCATTTT. This codes for CSARLSGQGINQPQHF.

The sample holds many counts of this clonotype. The DNA for the CDR3 is TGTGCCAGCAGCTTAAGAGGACAGGGGTTTTCTGGGGCCAACGTCCTGACTTTC. Translated: CASSLRGQGFSGANVLTF. The genes are TRBV7-9 and TRBJ2-6; 9 nucleotides line up with TRBD1. From germline, CDR1 is SEHNR and CDR2 FQNEAQ (reference sequence). V shed 2 bases, J shed 1 base, and the junction held 6 bases outside the gene matches. This CDR3 comprises 18 residues.

This clonotype has more than one count but fewer than ten. This chain links TRBV12-3 or TRBV12-4 with TRBJ1-5, with D possibly TRBD1 on 6 matching bases. V was trimmed by 5 bases and J by 4 bases, leaving 15 bases between them. The CDR3 extends over 15 amino acids. CDR3 in DNA: TGTGCCAGCAGTCCACCCGGACAGCTAAATCAGCCCCAGCATTTT. This translates into CASSPPGQLNQPQHF.

This clonotype was detected ten times or more. This chain links TRBV7-9 with TRBJ1-4, with D maybe TRBD1 (5 bases). V was cut by 1 base and J by 2 bases, with 5 bases left in between. The CDR3 is 14 amino acids. Germline V gene lookup returns CDR1 SEHNR and CDR2 FQNEAQ (reference sequence). In DNA, the CDR3 is TGTGCCAGCAGCTTAGGACAGACTAATGAAAAACTGTTTTTT. Protein sequence: CASSLGQTNEKLFF.

The chain uses TRBV20-1 and TRBJ2-4; D is unclear. V gave up 5 bases and J gave up 0 bases, with 8 bases separating them. The CDR3 length is 13 residues. Germline CDR1 reads DFQATT; CDR2 reads SNEGSKA (reference sequence). The CDR3: CSAVGIAKNIQYF. CDR3 bases: TGCAGTGCTGTAGGGATAGCCAAAAACATTCAGTACTTC.

This clonotype has just a few counts. V and J are TRBV7-8 and TRBJ2-7; D may be TRBD2 (6 bases). V lost 5 bases to trimming and J lost 3 bases, with 20 bases between them. Per germline, CDR1 SGHVS and CDR2 FQNEAQ. The CDR3 has 16 amino acids. The chain's CDR3 is CASSQPPRRDFYEQYF. The CDR3, as DNA: TGTGCCAGCAGCCAGCCCCCCAGGCGGGATTTCTACGAGCAGTACTTC.

This clonotype was picked up a small number of times. J is TRBJ2-7 and V is TRBV2; 10 bases are a match to TRBD2. The junction had 3 bases not matched to a gene; V was cut back by 3 bases and J by 4 bases. Germline CDR1 is SNHLY and CDR2 is FYNNEI. The CDR3 spans 14 residues. Written as DNA, the CDR3 is TGTGCCAGCAGTGAGCCTAGCGGGAGATACGAGCAGTACTTC. It yields the protein CASSEPSGRYEQYF.

The table lists this clonotype with a few counts. The chain has TRBV14 and TRBJ2-3, with D maybe TRBD2 (6 bases). V gave up 1 base and J gave up 0 bases, with 20 bases separating them. CDR3 length: 19 residues. Germline values: CDR1 SGHDN, CDR2 FVKESK. The CDR3 sequence: CASSQGPAGAGPSTDTQYF. In DNA form, the CDR3 reads TGTGCCAGCAGCCAAGGGCCAGCGGGCGCGGGCCCTAGCACAGATACGCAGTATTTT.

The table lists this clonotype with a count of one. Just one base apart from a much larger clone, this may be a read error. V usage is TRBV7-9 and J usage is TRBJ1-3; D is uncertain. The V and J ends lost 2 bases and 2 bases respectively, with 13 bases between them. The CDR3 covers 16 residues. Per germline, CDR1 SEHNR and CDR2 FQNEAQ (reference sequence). Here the CDR3 reads CASSLTASRTGNTIYF. CDR3 in DNA: TGTGCCAGCAGCTTAACCGCGTCAAGGACTGGAAACACCATATATTTT. The complete variable domain, with remaining parts taken from reference TRBV7-9 and TRBJ1-3, reads DTGVSQNPRHKITKRGQNVTFRCDPISEHNRLYWYRQTLGQGPEFLTYFQNEAQLEKSRLLSDRFSAERPKGSFSTLEIQRTEQGDSAMYLCASSLTASRTGNTIYFGEGSWLTVV.

This clonotype has a count of ten or more. The V call is TRBV20-1, the J call TRBJ1-5; 8 positions agree with TRBD1. J gave up 5 bases and V 6 bases, and 12 bases lay outside the gene matches. The CDR3 has 15 residues. Germline V gene data show CDR1 as DFQATT and CDR2 as SNEGSKA (reference sequence). DNA for the CDR3: TGCAGTGCCCAATATGGACAGGGCGGTTATCAGCCCCAGCATTTT. Translated: CSAQYGQGGYQPQHF.

This clonotype was counted many times. The rearrangement joins TRBV20-1 to TRBJ2-4, with 10 positions matching TRBD2. V dropped 5 bases and J dropped 3; count of bases not matched to a gene: 4. Germline lookup yields CDR1 DFQATT and CDR2 SNEGSKA (reference sequence). The CDR3 extends over 14 amino acids. In DNA, the CDR3 is TGCAGTGCTGTAAGGACTAGCGGCAAAAACATTCAGTACTTC. As protein: CSAVRTSGKNIQYF.

This clonotype was counted at least ten times. The V call is TRBV20-1, the J call TRBJ1-2, with D possibly matching TRBD1 (5 bases). Germline-derived CDR1 and CDR2 are DFQATT and SNEGSKA (reference sequence). This CDR3 contains 12 residues. The germline V and J ends were trimmed by 3 bases and 7 bases, with 12 bases remaining between them. The CDR3 sequence is CSASRGELGYTF. CDR3 nucleotide sequence: TGCAGTGCTAGCAGAGGGGAGCTTGGCTACACCTTC.

V and J are TRBV7-8 and TRBJ1-6; D not certain. From germline, CDR1 is SGHVS and CDR2 FQNEAQ. V lost 1 base and J lost 9, with 7 bases in between. This CDR3 is 13 amino acids long. Here the CDR3 DNA reads TGTGCCAGCAGCTTAGGTTTTAGTTCACCCCTCCACTTT. This codes for CASSLGFSSPLHF.

This clonotype has more than one count but fewer than ten. The J gene is TRBJ2-7, the V gene TRBV10-3; 8 positions match TRBD2. Germline V CDR1 and CDR2: ENHRY, SYGVKD. This CDR3 is built from 14 residues. Germline trimming cut 5 bases from V and 0 bases from J; bases unmatched to any gene: 3. The CDR3: CAISRSGSSYEQYF. Here the CDR3 DNA reads TGTGCCATCAGTCGGAGCGGGAGCTCCTACGAGCAGTACTTC.